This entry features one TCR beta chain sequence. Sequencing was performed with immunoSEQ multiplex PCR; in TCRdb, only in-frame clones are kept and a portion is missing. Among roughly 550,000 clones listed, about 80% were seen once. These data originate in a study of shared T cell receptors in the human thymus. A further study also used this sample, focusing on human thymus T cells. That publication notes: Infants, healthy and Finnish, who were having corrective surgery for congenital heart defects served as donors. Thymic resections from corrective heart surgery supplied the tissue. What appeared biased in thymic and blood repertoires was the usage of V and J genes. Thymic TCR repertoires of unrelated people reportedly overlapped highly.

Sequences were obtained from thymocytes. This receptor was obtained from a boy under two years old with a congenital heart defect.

The CDR3 is CASSPEQGPQYF. DNA for the CDR3: TGTGCCAGCAGCCCGGAACAGGGACCTCAGTACTTC. This chain joins TRBV13 and TRBJ2-7; a weak D match, TRBD1 (6 bases). Between the trimmed V and J ends, which lost 5 bases and 10 bases, there was a span of 15 bases. Germline values: CDR1 PRHDT, CDR2 FYEKMQ (reference sequence). The CDR3 has 12 amino acids.